Sequencing of this T cell receptor beta chain was carried out in a study of response to subunit inactivated influenza vaccine. In TCRdb, the RT-PCR reads were re-called with MiXCR into one record per CDR3 protein. In the table there are some 550,000 distinct CDR3 sequences, roughly 25% of which are singletons. V lost 2 bases, J lost 4 bases, and 15 bases lay in between. The CDR3 is made up of 15 amino acids. Per the germline V gene, CDR1 is GTSNPN and CDR2 is SVGIG (reference sequence). This sample also appeared in a second study, on T cells expressing NK-cell markers. That work states: The authors generated TCR beta cDNA through 5'RACE template switching with UMIs.

Source: CD4+ T cells sorted from PBMCs, taken approximately 13 days after vaccination. This chain connects TRBV30 to TRBJ2-1; weak D call: TRBD2 (7 bases). This receptor was identified in a man in his fifties who received an inactivated influenza vaccine. The CDR3 sequence is CAWSLGGQTYNEQFF. In nucleotides, the CDR3 is TGTGCCTGGAGTCTGGGGGGGCAGACTTACAATGAGCAGTTCTTC. The full variable domain, rest sourced from reference TRBV30 and TRBJ2-1, is SQTIHQWPATLVQPVGSPLSLECTVEGTSNPNLYWYRQAAGRGLQLLFYSVGIGQISSEVPQNLSASRPQDRQFILSSKKLLLSDSGFYLCAWSLGGQTYNEQFFGPGTRLTVL.